Below are 13 T cell receptor beta chains sequenced from a single sample in a study of chemoradiotherapy in HPV16-positive cancers. Measured with immunoSEQ multiplex PCR; TCRdb has only the in-frame clones, and not every one. The sample has several thousand clones, around 73% seen once; the top ten hold more than 8%. This sample was obtained from a patient who underwent chemoradiotherapy. These receptors were obtained from a human donor with HPV-associated anogenital cancer.

This sequence joins TRBV29-1 and TRBJ2-5; D gene ambiguous. Per the germline V gene, CDR1 is SQVTM and CDR2 is ANQGSEA. This CDR3 has 11 amino acids. The V gene lost 3 bases and the J gene lost 7 bases, with 9 bases spanning the gap. The CDR3 coding sequence is TGCAGCGTTGATAGTGGTGGGACCCAGTACTTC. This translates into CSVDSGGTQYF.

This sequence joins TRBV30 and TRBJ1-4; possible D gene TRBD1, 5 bases. Germline V gene sequence: CDR1 GTSNPN, CDR2 SVGIG (reference sequence). V was clipped by 8 bases and J by 0 bases, with 10 bases between them. The CDR3 sequence is 13 residues long. The CDR3 sequence is CAGGGPTNEKLFF. The CDR3, as DNA: TGTGCCGGGGGGGGACCAACTAATGAAAAACTGTTTTTT.

This sequence joins TRBV6-1 and TRBJ1-5, with 7 bases identical to TRBD1. The CDR3 is 14 residues long. Germline CDR1 is MNHNS and CDR2 is SASEGT. Trimming at V came to 3 bases and at J to 4 bases, leaving 3 bases not matched to a gene. CDR3 residues: CASSEGTVNQPQHF. CDR3 DNA: TGTGCCAGCAGTGAGGGGACAGTTAATCAGCCCCAGCATTTT.

This clone was found a few times. The genes are TRBV9 and TRBJ1-1; D is perhaps TRBD1 (5 bases). Germline V gene sequence: CDR1 SGDLS, CDR2 YYNGEE. Trimming cost V 0 bases and J 3 bases, with 12 bases left between them. This CDR3 is 15 amino acids long. The CDR3 bases are TGTGCCAGCAGCGTAGGGGTCAGGGAAGACACTGAAGCTTTCTTT. Protein sequence: CASSVGVREDTEAFF.

In this sample, this clone turned up a few times. This chain joins TRBV5-1 and TRBJ2-7, with D perhaps matching TRBD2 (6 bases). This CDR3 has 15 amino acids. V was pared by 3 bases and J by 0 bases, with 13 bases between. Germline loops: CDR1 SGHRS, CDR2 YFSETQ. CDR3 loop: CASSSGLFGSYEQYF. The CDR3 DNA reads TGCGCCAGCAGCTCGGGACTGTTCGGCTCCTACGAGCAGTACTTC.

This sequence joins TRBV5-1 and TRBJ2-7; D is undetermined. With 6 bases removed from V and 3 bases from J, the gap between germline ends came to 16 bases. The V gene's germline CDR1 is SGHRS and CDR2 YFSETQ. The CDR3 is 14 amino acids. As DNA, the CDR3 is TGCGCCAGCAACCTGGGTCCCGAGGACTACGAGCAGTACTTC. Translated: CASNLGPEDYEQYF.

V is TRBV9 and J is TRBJ1-2; the match to TRBD1 covers 7 bases. In germline, CDR1 is SGDLS, CDR2 YYNGEE. The CDR3 extends over 13 amino acids. V shed 4 bases, J shed 8 bases, and the junction held 8 bases outside the gene matches. CDR3 DNA sequence: TGTGCCAGCAGCTTTCGACAGGGTGGAGGCTACACCTTC. Its translation: CASSFRQGGGYTF. Full variable domain (missing parts from reference TRBV9 and TRBJ1-2): DSGVTQTPKHLITATGQRVTLRCSPRSGDLSVYWYQQSLDQGLQFLIQYYNGEERAKGNILERFSAQQFPDLHSELNLSSLELGDSALYFCASSFRQGGGYTFGSGTRLTVV.

This clone was observed a few times. The genes are TRBV28 and TRBJ2-7; D ambiguous. The ends were cut back, 8 bases at V and 6 bases at J, with 17 bases in the middle. The V gene's germline CDR1 is MDHEN and CDR2 SYDVKM. The CDR3 has 13 amino acids. The chain's CDR3 is CASRGDIGREQYF. The CDR3 DNA is TGTGCCAGCCGTGGCGACATTGGGCGCGAGCAGTACTTC.

The chain recombines TRBV5-3 with TRBJ2-1, with 8 nucleotides matching TRBD1. TRBV5-3 is sorted into the ORF group, with uncertain function. Losses at the gene ends were 0 bases for V and 5 bases for J; bases not matched to a gene: 10. The CDR3 is made up of 17 amino acids. CDR3 DNA: TGTGCCAGAAGCTTGGGAGACAGGGGAAAAGGCCACAATGAGCAGTTCTTC. Protein: CARSLGDRGKGHNEQFF.

The gene calls are TRBV7-2 and TRBJ1-5, with D tentatively TRBD1 (6 bases). This CDR3 is 15 amino acids long. The germline CDR1 and CDR2 sequences are SGHTA and FQGNSA. The V end was cut by 1 base, the J end by 7 bases, with 14 bases between. The CDR3 DNA follows: TGTGCCAGCAGCTTAGATTGGGGGCCAAAGCAGCCCCAGCATTTT. Its translation is CASSLDWGPKQPQHF.

This chain joins TRBV7-2 and TRBJ1-4, with 10 positions matching TRBD1. The CDR3 is 15 amino acids. Germline-derived CDR1 and CDR2 are SGHTA and FQGNSA. Trimming took 5 bases from V and 11 from J; bases not matched to a gene: 11. CDR3 sequence reads: CASSTPGQGRDKLFF. The DNA of the CDR3 is TGTGCCAGCAGCACCCCGGGACAGGGGAGGGACAAACTGTTTTTT.

The V call is TRBV9, the J call TRBJ2-5, with a possible D match to TRBD1 (6 bases). The CDR3 consists of 13 residues. Per the germline V gene, CDR1 is SGDLS and CDR2 is YYNGEE. Between the trimmed V and J ends, which lost 3 bases and 2 bases, there was a span of 8 bases. Here the CDR3 DNA reads TGTGCCAGCAGCGGGACAGATCAAGAGACCCAGTACTTC. This gives the protein CASSGTDQETQYF.

The gene calls are TRBV6-1 and TRBJ1-6; 9 nucleotides align to TRBD1. Germline V lookup: CDR1 MNHNS, CDR2 SASEGT. Trimming at V came to 8 bases and at J to 7 bases, leaving 3 bases not matched to a gene. This CDR3 is built from 13 residues. The CDR3 region is CASGQGWNSPLHF. CDR3 coding DNA: TGTGCCAGCGGACAGGGGTGGAATTCACCCCTCCACTTT.